This entry describes one T cell receptor (beta chain). This sample is part of a study of T cell repertoires in cytomegalovirus infection. Between the trimmed V and J ends, which lost 4 bases and 5 bases, there was a span of 11 bases. This CDR3 comprises 13 residues. Looked up from germline, CDR1 is SNHLY and CDR2 is FYNNEI. TCRdb ran MiXCR on the reads and lists one entry per CDR3 protein. The sample has hundreds of thousands of distinct CDR3 sequences, around a sixth seen once; the top ten hold 12%. The sample taken for sequencing was PBMCs. The source of this sequence is a human donor in good health (CMV status not recorded). Some clones in this sample may be carry-over from other donors' samples. The chain is built from TRBV2 and TRBJ2-5; D gene ambiguous. CDR3 residues: CASSVRTLETQYF. The CDR3, as DNA: TGTGCCAGCAGTGTACGGACCCTGGAGACCCAGTACTTC.